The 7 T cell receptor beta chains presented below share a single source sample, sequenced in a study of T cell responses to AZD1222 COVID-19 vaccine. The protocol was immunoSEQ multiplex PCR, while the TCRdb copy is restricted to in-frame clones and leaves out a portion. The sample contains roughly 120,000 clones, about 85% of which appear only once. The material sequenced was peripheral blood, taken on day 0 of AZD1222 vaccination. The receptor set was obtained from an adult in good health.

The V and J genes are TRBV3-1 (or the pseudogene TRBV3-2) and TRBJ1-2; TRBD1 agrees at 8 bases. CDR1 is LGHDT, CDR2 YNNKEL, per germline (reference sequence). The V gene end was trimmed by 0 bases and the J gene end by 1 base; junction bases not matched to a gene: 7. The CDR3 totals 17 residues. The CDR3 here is CASSQELGQGINYGYTF. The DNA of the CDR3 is TGTGCCAGCAGCCAAGAGCTTGGACAGGGAATTAACTATGGCTACACCTTC.

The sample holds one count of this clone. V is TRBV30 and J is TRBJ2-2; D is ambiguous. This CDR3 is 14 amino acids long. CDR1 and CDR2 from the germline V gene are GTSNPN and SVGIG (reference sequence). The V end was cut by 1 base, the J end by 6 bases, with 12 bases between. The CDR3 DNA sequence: TGTGCCTGGAGTGGGGAAGATTATCCCGGGGAGCTGTTTTTT. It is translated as CAWSGEDYPGELFF.

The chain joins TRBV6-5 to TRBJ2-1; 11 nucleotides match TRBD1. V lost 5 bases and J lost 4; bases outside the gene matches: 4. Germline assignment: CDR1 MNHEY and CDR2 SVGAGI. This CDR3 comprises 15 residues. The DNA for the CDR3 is TGTGCCAGCAGTCCCGGGACAGGGGGTTACAATGAGCAGTTCTTC. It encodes CASSPGTGGYNEQFF.

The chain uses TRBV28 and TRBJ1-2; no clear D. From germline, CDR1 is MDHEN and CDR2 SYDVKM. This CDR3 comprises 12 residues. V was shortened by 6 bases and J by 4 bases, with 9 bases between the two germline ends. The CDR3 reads CASSFYPYGYTF. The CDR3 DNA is TGTGCCAGCAGCTTCTATCCCTATGGCTACACCTTC.

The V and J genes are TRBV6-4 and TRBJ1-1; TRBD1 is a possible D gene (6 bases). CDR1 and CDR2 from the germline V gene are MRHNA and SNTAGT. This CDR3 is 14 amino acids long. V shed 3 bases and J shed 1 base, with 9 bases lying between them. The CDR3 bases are TGTGCCAGCAGTGAGGGGGCAGGGAACACTGAAGCTTTCTTT. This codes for CASSEGAGNTEAFF.

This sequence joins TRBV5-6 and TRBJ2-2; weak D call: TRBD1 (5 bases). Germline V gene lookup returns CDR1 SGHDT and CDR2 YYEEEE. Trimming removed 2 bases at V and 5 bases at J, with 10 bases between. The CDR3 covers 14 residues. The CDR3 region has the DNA TGTGCCAGCAGCTTTCAGGGTTGGACCGGGGAGCTGTTTTTT. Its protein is CASSFQGWTGELFF. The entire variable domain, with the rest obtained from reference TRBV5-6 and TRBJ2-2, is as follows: DAGVTQSPTHLIKTRGQQVTLRCSPKSGHDTVSWYQQALGQGPQFIFQYYEEEERQRGNFPDRFSGHQFPNYSSELNVNALLLGDSALYLCASSFQGWTGELFFGEGSRLTVL.

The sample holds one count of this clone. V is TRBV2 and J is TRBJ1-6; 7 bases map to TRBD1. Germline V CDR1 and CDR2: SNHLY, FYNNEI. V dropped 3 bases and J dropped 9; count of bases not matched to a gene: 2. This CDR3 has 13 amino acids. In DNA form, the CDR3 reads TGTGCCAGCAGTGACAGGGGGGGTTCACCCCTCCACTTT. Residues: CASSDRGGSPLHF.